The next 14 T cell receptor beta chains were all read from a single sample in a study of early T cells in non-severe SARS-CoV-2 infection. From the 5' RACE reads, TCRdb called clonotypes with MiXCR, one entry per CDR3 protein. The sample holds tens of thousands of distinct CDR3 sequences, approximately 4.4% seen once. The specimen sequenced was whole blood. All receptors derive from an adult who was a healthcare worker with PCR-confirmed SARS-CoV-2 infection or an uninfected control (not recorded which).

This clonotype has a count of ten or more. CDR3 bases: TGTGCTAGTGGTGGTGACCCCCGGACTAGCGGGAGGCAAAACATTCAGTACTTC. Translating it yields CASGGDPRTSGRQNIQYF. The chain recombines TRBV12-5 with TRBJ2-4; TRBD2 agrees at 14 bases. Trimming took 5 bases from V and 5 from J; bases not matched to a gene: 11. This CDR3 is 18 amino acids long. Germline V gene data show CDR1 as LGHNT and CDR2 as FRNRAP.

This clonotype appeared a few times. This chain uses TRBV20-1 with TRBJ1-3, with a weak D call TRBD1 (6 bases). The CDR3 length is 15 residues. CDR1 and CDR2 (germline): DFQATT, SNEGSKA (reference sequence). Trimming removed 1 base at V and 0 bases at J, with 10 bases between. The CDR3: CSARVDSRSGNTIYF. CDR3 nucleotides: TGCAGTGCTAGAGTGGACAGCCGCTCTGGAAACACCATATATTTT.

This clonotype is medium-sized by share. This rearrangement joins TRBV5-1 to TRBJ1-1; D is ambiguous. Germline V gene lookup returns CDR1 SGHRS and CDR2 YFSETQ. V was pared by 0 bases and J by 1 base, with 13 bases between. The CDR3 runs to 16 residues. The CDR3: CASSLGSSIRNTEAFF. The CDR3 DNA sequence: TGCGCCAGCAGCTTGGGGTCCAGTATTCGGAACACTGAAGCTTTCTTT.

This clonotype was detected ten times or more. V and J are TRBV2 and TRBJ1-5; TRBD1 matches 8 bases. CDR3 size: 15 residues. J lost 0 bases, V lost 9 bases, and 7 bases had no gene match. Germline CDR1 and CDR2: SNHLY and FYNNEI. CDR3 protein: CASIRDRNSNQPQHF. The CDR3 nucleotides read TGTGCCAGTATACGGGACAGGAATAGCAATCAGCCCCAGCATTTT. Drawing the rest from reference TRBV2 and TRBJ1-5, the complete variable domain is EPEVTQTPSHQVTQMGQEVILRCVPISNHLYFYWYRQILGQKVEFLVSFYNNEISEKSEIFDDQFSVERPDGSNFTLKIRSTKLEDSAMYFCASIRDRNSNQPQHFGDGTRLSIL.

The rearrangement uses TRBV29-1 and TRBJ2-3, with 8 bases aligning to TRBD2. This CDR3 contains 14 residues. CDR1 SQVTM and CDR2 ANQGSEA come from the germline V gene. Losses at the gene ends were 4 bases for V and 6 bases for J; bases not matched to a gene: 9. The CDR3 nucleotides are TGCAGCGTTGCGGGGGGGTATTGGGACGATACGCAGTATTTT. Translation: CSVAGGYWDDTQYF.

This clonotype was seen only a few times. The V and J genes are TRBV7-9 and TRBJ2-3, with 14 positions matching TRBD2. Germline V CDR1 and CDR2: SEHNR, FQNEAQ (reference sequence). The CDR3 consists of 17 residues. V shed 5 bases and J 1 base; nucleotides not matched to a gene: 5. In nucleotides, the CDR3 is TGTGCCAGCAGCCCGGGACTAGCGGGAGCCCGCACAGATACGCAGTATTTT. Its protein product is CASSPGLAGARTDTQYF.

This clonotype appeared many times. CDR3 sequence (DNA): TGTGCCAGCAGCTTAGGGGGAACGGATGAGCAGTTCTTC. Its protein product is CASSLGGTDEQFF. V is TRBV7-9 and J is TRBJ2-1; D uncertain. This CDR3 comprises 13 residues. Trimming shortened V by 1 base and J by 8 bases, and 9 bases separated the two germline ends. Germline CDR1 SEHNR, CDR2 FQNEAQ (reference sequence).

This clonotype was observed at least ten times. The J gene is TRBJ2-7, the V gene TRBV27, with 8 bases aligning to TRBD1. V was clipped by 6 bases and J by 7 bases; unmatched bases: 11. CDR1 and CDR2 (germline): MNHEY, SMNVEV (reference sequence). This CDR3 has 14 residues. DNA for the CDR3: TGTGCCAGCAGCATGGGACAGGCCTTTTCGGAGCAGTACTTC. Encoded protein: CASSMGQAFSEQYF.

This clonotype was counted ten times or more. The rearrangement links TRBV18 to TRBJ2-1; D is undetermined. In germline, CDR1 is KGHSH, CDR2 LQKENI. The CDR3 extends over 12 amino acids. V shed 4 bases and J shed 7 bases, with 8 bases lying between them. Here the CDR3 DNA reads TGTGCCAGCTCACGAGAAATGAATGAGCAGTTCTTC. Residues: CASSREMNEQFF.

This clonotype was seen more than once but under ten times. V and J are TRBV5-1 and TRBJ1-6; D might be TRBD1 (6 bases). Trimming left V 4 bases short and J 7 bases short, with 18 bases between. CDR1 SGHRS and CDR2 YFSETQ come from the germline V gene. This CDR3 is 16 amino acids long. CDR3 sequence: CASSLQGVSVNSPLHF. CDR3 bases: TGCGCCAGCAGCCTACAGGGTGTCTCGGTAAATTCACCCCTCCACTTT. The complete variable domain, with remaining parts taken from reference TRBV5-1 and TRBJ1-6, reads KAGVTQTPRYLIKTRGQQVTLSCSPISGHRSVSWYQQTPGQGLQFLFEYFSETQRNKGNFPGRFSGRQFSNSRSEMNVSTLELGDSALYLCASSLQGVSVNSPLHFGNGTRLTVT.

The rearrangement joins TRBV20-1 to TRBJ1-6; the D is unclear. The V gene lost 0 bases and the J gene lost 5 bases, with 17 bases spanning the gap. Germline CDR1 DFQATT, CDR2 SNEGSKA (reference sequence). This CDR3 has 17 residues. For the CDR3, the DNA is TGCAGTGCTAGAGATGCCGGAACTAGCCTTAATAATTCACCCCTCCACTTT. Encoded protein: CSARDAGTSLNNSPLHF.

This clonotype was seen ten or more times. The chain has TRBV28 and TRBJ2-7, with TRBD2 matching over 8 bases. With V trimmed by 6 bases and J by 2 bases, 3 bases remained unmatched. There are 13 residues in the CDR3. Per germline, CDR1 MDHEN and CDR2 SYDVKM. The CDR3 nucleotides are TGTGCCAGCAGAACGGGACTAGCCTACGAGCAGTACTTC. Its translation is CASRTGLAYEQYF.

A few counts support this clonotype. The V and J genes are TRBV2 and TRBJ1-6; 7 nucleotides agree with TRBD1. The V segment lost 4 bases and the J segment 10 bases; nucleotides outside the gene matches: 7. Germline V gene sequence: CDR1 SNHLY, CDR2 FYNNEI. CDR3 size: 14 residues. The CDR3 spells CASSALTGSSPLHF. CDR3 bases: TGTGCCAGCAGTGCCTTGACAGGGTCATCACCCCTCCACTTT.

This clonotype was seen many times. The chain couples TRBV20-1 to TRBJ2-7; 8 bases are shared with TRBD2. The CDR3 sequence is 14 residues long. The germline gives CDR1 DFQATT, CDR2 SNEGSKA (reference sequence). J gave up 4 bases and V 2 bases, and 7 bases lay outside the gene matches. CDR3 residues: CSARLTSDKYEQYF. The CDR3 coding sequence is TGCAGTGCTAGATTGACTAGCGACAAGTACGAGCAGTACTTC.